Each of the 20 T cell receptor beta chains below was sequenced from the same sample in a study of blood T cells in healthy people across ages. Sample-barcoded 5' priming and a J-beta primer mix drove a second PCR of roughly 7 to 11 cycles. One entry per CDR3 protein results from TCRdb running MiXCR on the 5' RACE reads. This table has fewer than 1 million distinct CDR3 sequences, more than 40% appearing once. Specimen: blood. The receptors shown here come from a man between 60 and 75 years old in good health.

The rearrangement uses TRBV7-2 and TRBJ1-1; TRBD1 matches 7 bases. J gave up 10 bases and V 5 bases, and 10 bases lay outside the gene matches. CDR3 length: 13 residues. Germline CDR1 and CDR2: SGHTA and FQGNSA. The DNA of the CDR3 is TGTGCCAGCAGCCCTTGGACAGGCCTTGGAGCTTTCTTT. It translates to CASSPWTGLGAFF.

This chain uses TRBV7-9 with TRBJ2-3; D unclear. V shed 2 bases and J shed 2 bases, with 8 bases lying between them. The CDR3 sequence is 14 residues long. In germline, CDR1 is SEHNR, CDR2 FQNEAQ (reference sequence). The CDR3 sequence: CASSLNSNTDTQYF. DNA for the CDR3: TGTGCCAGCAGCTTAAACTCAAACACAGATACGCAGTATTTT. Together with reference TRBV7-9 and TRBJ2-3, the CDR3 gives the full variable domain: DTGVSQNPRHKITKRGQNVTFRCDPISEHNRLYWYRQTLGQGPEFLTYFQNEAQLEKSRLLSDRFSAERPKGSFSTLEIQRTEQGDSAMYLCASSLNSNTDTQYFGPGTRLTVL.

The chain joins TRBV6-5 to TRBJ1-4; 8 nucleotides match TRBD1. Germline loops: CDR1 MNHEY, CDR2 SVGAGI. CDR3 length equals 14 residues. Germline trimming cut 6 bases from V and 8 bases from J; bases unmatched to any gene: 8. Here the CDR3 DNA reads TGTGCCAGCAGGTCCAGGGGGCTCGGGGAAAAACTGTTTTTT. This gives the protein CASRSRGLGEKLFF.

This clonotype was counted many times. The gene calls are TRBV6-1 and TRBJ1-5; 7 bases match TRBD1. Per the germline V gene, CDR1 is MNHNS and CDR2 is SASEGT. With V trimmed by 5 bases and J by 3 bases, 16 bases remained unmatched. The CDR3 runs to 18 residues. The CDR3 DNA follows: TGTGCCAGCAGTAATAGAGGGGGCGAAAACATATCCAATCAGCCCCAGCATTTT. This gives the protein CASSNRGGENISNQPQHF.

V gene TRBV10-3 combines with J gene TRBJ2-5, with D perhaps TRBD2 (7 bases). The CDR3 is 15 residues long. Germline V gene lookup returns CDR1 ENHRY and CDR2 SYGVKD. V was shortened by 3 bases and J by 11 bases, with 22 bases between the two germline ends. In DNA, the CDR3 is TGTGCCATCAGTGATTCTGGGGGGGGCTACAATGAGCAGTACTTC. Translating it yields CAISDSGGGYNEQYF.

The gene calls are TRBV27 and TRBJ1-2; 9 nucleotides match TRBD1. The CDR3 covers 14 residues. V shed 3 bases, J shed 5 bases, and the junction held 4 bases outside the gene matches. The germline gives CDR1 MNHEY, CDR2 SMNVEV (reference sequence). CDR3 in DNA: TGTGCCAGCAGTTTTCTCGGACAGGGGTATGGCTACACCTTC. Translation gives CASSFLGQGYGYTF.

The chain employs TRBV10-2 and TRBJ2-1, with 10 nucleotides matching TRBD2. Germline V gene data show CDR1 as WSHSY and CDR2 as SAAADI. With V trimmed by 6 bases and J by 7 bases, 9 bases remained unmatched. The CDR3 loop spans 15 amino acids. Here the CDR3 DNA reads TGCGCCAGCAGGGGAGCGGGGGGGCCAGGGAATGAGCAGTTCTTC. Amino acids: CASRGAGGPGNEQFF.

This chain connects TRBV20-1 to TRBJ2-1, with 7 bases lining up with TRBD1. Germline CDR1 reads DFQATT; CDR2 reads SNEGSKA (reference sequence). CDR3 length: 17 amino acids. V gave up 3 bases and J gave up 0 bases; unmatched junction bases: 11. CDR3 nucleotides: TGCAGTGCTAGGGCGAGACAGGGCTCAAGCTCCTACAATGAGCAGTTCTTC. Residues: CSARARQGSSSYNEQFF.

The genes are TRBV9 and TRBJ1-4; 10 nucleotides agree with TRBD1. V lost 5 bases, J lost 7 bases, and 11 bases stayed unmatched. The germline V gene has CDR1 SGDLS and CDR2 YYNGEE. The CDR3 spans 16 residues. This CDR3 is CASSPRGGQGFEKLFF. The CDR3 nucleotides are TGTGCCAGCAGTCCCCGCGGGGGACAGGGGTTTGAAAAACTGTTTTTT.

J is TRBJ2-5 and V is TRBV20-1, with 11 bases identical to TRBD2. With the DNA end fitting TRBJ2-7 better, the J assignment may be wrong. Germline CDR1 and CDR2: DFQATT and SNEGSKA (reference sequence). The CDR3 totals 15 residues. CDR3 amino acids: CSASEDLAGGYEQYF. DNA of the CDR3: TGCAGTGCTAGCGAAGATCTAGCGGGGGGCTACGAGCAGTACTTC.

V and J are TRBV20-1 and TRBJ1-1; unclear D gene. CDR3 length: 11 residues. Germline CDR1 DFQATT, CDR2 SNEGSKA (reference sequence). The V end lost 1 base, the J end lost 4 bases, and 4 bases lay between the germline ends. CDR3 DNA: TGCAGTGCTAGAGGACCCACTGAAGCTTTCTTT. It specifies CSARGPTEAFF.

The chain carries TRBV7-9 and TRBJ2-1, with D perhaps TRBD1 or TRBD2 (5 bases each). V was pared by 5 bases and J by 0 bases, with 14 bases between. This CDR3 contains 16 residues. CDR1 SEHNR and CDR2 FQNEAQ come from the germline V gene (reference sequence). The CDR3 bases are TGTGCCAGCAGCGGGGGTGTCCTTAGCTCCTACAATGAGCAGTTCTTC. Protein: CASSGGVLSSYNEQFF.

Here the CDR3 DNA reads TGCGCCAGCAGCCAAGTAATAGCTAACTATGGCTACACCTTC. This translates into CASSQVIANYGYTF. This chain joins TRBV4-1 and TRBJ1-2; no clear D gene. V gave up 1 base and J gave up 0 bases, with 6 bases separating them. The CDR3 totals 14 residues. Per germline, CDR1 MGHRA and CDR2 YSYEKL.

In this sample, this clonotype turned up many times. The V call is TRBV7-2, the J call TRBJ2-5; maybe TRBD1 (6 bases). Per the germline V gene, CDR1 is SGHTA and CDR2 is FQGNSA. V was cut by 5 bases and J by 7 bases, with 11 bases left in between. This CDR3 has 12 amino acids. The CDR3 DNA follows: TGTGCCAGCAGCACGGACAGTGGGACCCAGTACTTC. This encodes CASSTDSGTQYF.

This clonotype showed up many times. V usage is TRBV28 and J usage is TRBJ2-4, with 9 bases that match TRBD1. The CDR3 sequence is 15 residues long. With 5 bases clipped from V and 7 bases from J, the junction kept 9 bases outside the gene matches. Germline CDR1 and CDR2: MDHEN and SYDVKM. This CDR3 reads CASSDTGTGINIQYF. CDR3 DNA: TGTGCCAGCAGTGACACCGGGACAGGGATCAACATTCAGTACTTC.

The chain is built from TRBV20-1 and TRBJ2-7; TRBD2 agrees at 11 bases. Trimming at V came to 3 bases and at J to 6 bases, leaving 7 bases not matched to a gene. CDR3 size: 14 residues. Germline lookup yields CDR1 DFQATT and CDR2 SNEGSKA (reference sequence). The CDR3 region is CSARATGTSGEQYF. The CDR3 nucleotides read TGCAGTGCTAGGGCAACCGGGACTAGCGGCGAGCAGTACTTC.

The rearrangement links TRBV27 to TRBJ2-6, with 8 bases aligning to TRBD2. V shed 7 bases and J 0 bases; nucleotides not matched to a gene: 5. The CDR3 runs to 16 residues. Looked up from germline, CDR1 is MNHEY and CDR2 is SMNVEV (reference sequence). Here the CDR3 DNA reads TGTGCCAGCACTACAGGGACTAGCTCTGGGGCCAACGTCCTGACTTTC. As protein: CASTTGTSSGANVLTF.

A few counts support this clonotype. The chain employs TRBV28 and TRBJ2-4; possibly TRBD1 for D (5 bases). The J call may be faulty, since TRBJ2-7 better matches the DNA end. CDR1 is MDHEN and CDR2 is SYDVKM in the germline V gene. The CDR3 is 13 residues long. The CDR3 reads CASSLSRGNEQYF. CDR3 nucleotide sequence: TGTGCCAGCAGTCTATCTAGGGGAAACGAGCAGTACTTC.

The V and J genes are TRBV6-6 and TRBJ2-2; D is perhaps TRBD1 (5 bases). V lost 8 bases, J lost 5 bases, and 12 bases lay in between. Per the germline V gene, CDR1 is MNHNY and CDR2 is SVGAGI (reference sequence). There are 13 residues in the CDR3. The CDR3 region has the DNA TGTGCCAGCCTCAGGGATTTTACCGGGGAGCTGTTTTTT. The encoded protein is CASLRDFTGELFF.

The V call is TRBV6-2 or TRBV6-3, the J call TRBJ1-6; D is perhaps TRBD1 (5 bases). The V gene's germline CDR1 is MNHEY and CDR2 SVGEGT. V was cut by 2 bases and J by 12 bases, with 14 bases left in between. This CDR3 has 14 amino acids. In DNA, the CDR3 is TGTGCCAGCAGTTACGTCGGGGGAAGGTTACCCCTCCACTTT. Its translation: CASSYVGGRLPLHF.